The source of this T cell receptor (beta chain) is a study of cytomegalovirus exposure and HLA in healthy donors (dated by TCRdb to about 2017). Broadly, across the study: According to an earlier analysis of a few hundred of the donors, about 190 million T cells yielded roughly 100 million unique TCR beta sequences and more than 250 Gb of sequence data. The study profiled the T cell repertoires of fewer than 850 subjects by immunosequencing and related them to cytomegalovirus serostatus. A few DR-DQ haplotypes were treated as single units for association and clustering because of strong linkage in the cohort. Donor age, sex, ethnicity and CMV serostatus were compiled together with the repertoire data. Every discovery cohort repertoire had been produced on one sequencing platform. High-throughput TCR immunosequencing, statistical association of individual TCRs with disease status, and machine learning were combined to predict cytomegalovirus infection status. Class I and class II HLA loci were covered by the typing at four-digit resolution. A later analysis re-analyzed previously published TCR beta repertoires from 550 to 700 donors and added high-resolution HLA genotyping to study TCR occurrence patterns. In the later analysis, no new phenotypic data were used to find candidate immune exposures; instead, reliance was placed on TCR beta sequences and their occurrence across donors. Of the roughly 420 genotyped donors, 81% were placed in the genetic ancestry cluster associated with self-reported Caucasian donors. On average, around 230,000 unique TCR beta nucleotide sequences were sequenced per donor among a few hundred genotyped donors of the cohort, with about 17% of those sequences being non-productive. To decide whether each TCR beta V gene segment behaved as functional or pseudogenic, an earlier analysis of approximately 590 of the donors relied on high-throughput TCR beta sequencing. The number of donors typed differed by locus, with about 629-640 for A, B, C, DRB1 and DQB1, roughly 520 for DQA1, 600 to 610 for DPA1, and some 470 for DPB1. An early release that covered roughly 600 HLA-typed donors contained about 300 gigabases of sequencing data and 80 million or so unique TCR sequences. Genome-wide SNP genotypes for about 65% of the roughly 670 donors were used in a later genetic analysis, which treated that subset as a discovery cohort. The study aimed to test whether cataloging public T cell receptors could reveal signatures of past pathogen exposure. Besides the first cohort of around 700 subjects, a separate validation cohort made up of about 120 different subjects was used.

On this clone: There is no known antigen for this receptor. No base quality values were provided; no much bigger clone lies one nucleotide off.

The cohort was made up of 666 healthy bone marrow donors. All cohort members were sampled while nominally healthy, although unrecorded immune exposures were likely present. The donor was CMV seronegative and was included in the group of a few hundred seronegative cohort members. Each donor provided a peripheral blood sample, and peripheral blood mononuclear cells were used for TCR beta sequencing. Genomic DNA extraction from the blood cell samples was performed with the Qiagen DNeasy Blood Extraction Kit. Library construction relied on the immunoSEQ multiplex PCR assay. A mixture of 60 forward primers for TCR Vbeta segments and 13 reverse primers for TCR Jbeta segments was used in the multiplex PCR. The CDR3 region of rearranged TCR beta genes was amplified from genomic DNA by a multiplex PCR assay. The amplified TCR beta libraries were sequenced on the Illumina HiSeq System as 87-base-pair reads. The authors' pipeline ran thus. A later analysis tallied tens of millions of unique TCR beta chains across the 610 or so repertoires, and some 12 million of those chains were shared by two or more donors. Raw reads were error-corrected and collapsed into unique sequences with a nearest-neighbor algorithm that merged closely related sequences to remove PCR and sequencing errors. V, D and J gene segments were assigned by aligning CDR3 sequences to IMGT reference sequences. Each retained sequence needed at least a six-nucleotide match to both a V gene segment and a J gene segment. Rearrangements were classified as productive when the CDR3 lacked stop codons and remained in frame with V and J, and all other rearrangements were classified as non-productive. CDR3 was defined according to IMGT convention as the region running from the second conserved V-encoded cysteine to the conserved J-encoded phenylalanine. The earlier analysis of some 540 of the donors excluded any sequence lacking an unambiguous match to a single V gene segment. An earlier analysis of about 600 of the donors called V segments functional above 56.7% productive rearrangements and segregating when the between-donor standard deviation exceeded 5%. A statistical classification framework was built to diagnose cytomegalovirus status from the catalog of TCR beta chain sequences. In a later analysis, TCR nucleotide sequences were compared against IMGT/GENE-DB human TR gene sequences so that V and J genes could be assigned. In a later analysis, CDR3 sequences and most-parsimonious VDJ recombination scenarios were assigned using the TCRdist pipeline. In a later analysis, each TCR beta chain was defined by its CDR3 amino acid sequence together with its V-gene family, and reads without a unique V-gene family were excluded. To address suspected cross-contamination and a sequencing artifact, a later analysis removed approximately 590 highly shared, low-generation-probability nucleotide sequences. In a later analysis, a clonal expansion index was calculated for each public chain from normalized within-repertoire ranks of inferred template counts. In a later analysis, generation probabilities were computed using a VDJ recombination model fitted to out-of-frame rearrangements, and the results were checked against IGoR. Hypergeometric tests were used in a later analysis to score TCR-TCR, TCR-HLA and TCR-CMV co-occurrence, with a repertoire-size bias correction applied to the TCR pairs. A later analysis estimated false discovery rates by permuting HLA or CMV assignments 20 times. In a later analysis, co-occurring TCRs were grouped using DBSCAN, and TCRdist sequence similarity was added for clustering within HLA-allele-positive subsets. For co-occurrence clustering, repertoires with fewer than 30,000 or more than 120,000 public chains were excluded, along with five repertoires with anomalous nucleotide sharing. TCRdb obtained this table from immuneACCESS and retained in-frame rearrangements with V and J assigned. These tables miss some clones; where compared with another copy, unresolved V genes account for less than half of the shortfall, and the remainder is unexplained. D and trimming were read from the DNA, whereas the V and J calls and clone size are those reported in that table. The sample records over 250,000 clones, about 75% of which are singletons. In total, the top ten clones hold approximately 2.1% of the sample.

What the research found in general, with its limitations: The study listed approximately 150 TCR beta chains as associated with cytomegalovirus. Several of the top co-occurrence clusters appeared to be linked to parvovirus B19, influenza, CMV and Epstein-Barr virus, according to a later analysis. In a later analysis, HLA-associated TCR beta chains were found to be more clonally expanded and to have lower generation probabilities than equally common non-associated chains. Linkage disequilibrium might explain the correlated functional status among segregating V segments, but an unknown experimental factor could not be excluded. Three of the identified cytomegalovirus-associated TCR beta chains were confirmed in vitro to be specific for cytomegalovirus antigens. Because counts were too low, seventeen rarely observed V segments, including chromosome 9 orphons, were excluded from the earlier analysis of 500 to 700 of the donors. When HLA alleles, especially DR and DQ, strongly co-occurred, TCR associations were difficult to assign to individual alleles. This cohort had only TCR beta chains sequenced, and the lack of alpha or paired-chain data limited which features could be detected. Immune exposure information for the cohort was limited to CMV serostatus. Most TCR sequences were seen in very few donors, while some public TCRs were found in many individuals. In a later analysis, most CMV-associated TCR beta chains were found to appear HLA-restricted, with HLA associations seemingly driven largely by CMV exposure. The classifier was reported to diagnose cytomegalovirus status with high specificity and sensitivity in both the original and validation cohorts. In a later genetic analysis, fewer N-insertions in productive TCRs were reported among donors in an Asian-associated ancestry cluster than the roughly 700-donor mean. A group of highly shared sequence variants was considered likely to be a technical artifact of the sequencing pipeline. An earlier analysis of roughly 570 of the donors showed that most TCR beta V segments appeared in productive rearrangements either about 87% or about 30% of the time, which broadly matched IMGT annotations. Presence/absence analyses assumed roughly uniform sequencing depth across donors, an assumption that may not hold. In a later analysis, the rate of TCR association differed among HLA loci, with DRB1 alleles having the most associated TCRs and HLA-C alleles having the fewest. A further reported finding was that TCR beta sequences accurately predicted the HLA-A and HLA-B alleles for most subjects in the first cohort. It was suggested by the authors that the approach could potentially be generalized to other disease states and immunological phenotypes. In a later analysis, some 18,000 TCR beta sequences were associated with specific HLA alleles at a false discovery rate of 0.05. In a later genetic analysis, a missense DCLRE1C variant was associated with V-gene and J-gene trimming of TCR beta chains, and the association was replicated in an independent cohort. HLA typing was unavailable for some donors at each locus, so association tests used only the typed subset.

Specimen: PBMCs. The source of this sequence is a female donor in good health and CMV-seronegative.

The DNA reads TGCGCCAGCAGCCCTGGACAGGGGAACTATGGCTACACCTTC. Its protein is CASSPGQGNYGYTF. The chain is made from TRBV5-1 and TRBJ1-2, with 9 central nucleotides matching TRBD1. The CDR3, from cysteine to phenylalanine, totals 14 residues. Kept here is only the CDR3 DNA, which spans 42 bases and is read in frame from base 1. CDR1 and CDR2, looked up from the germline V gene, are SGHRS and YFSETQ. V loses 4 bases at its end and J loses 2 bases; junction bases beyond the gene matches: 3.